This T cell receptor beta chain was identified in a study of T cells in Graves' hyperthyroidism and ophthalmopathy. The authors deemed Graves' hyperthyroidism stable absent ophthalmopathy progression within 18 months. Criteria for exclusion of patients were uncontrolled infection, other autoimmune disease, pregnancy or lactation. In germline, CDR1 is SGHVS, CDR2 FQNEAQ. The ends were cut back, 1 base at V and 3 bases at J, with 13 bases in the middle. This CDR3 comprises 16 residues. This clonotype was detected a few times. Its cognate antigen is unknown. The study, taken as a whole, reports: Expanded thyroid clonotypes (above 0.001) were mostly also found in blood. A 13 V-J model separated ophthalmopathy from stable hyperthyroidism.

The source material, RNA transcripts, was used to amplify TCR beta CDR3 regions. TCR CDR3 underwent first-round RT-PCR with the HTBI primer set. TCRdb called the multiplex PCR reads again in MiXCR, with one record for every CDR3 protein. This table has around 600,000 distinct CDR3 sequences, around 14% appearing once. Sequencing input: blood. The V gene is TRBV7-8, the J gene TRBJ2-1; D perhaps matches TRBD2 (6 bases). The TCR comes from a woman in her 30s with Graves' hyperthyroidism. The CDR3 here is CASSLGVSGYYNEQFF. The CDR3 coding sequence is TGTGCCAGCAGCTTAGGGGTTAGCGGTTACTACAATGAGCAGTTCTTC.